This T cell receptor (beta chain) was recovered during a study of T cell responses to AZD1222 COVID-19 vaccine. TCRdb's table, derived via immunoSEQ multiplex PCR, lists solely in-frame clones and lacks some. Of around 100,000 clones in the sample, about 85% are singletons; the top ten hold about 2.5%. About this clone itself: The antigen remains unidentified. Other DNA variants within this sample encode the same CDR3.

From germline, CDR1 is MDHEN and CDR2 SYDVKM. V was trimmed by 2 bases and J by 2 bases, leaving 1 base between them. The length of the CDR3 is 11 residues. Study-level results: Two AZD1222 administrations were followed by greater Spike-specific TCR breadth and depth.

The chain carries TRBV28 and TRBJ2-7; D is unresolved. The TCR originated in an adult who received the AZD1222 COVID-19 vaccine. The sequences come from peripheral blood, collected 28 days after the second AZD1222 dose. CDR3 coding DNA: TGTGCCAGCAGTTTAGCCTACGAGCAGTACTTC. Residues: CASSLAYEQYF.